Sequencing of this TCR beta chain was carried out in a study of blood T cell repertoires in COVID-19. Study-wide background: The United States, Italy and Spain provided the acute and convalescent COVID-19 samples. In each case, the material was cDNA or gDNA derived from T cells, B-cell-depleted T cells, or PBMCs.

CDR3 size: 15 residues. Germline CDR1 SGHDT, CDR2 YYEEEE. The V gene end was trimmed by 4 bases and the J gene end by 7 bases; junction bases not matched to a gene: 10. Original processing notes: By means of reference gene primer amplification, nucleated cell counts were estimated. Profiling relied on immunoSEQ multiplex PCR, and the TCRdb table lists in-frame clones only, not all of them. V, J and clone size are taken as reported in that table, and D and trimming were inferred from the DNA itself. The sample contains fewer than 80,000 clones, roughly four fifths of which appear only once. The sequence was collected from a woman older than 75 with acute or convalescent COVID-19. The chain couples TRBV5-6 to TRBJ1-4; 7 bases map to TRBD1. Sequenced sample: peripheral blood. The CDR3 spells CASSRRTGEAEKLFF. The CDR3 DNA sequence: TGTGCCAGCAGCCGCCGGACAGGCGAGGCTGAAAAACTGTTTTTT.